A selection of T cell receptor beta chains follows, all from one sample in a study of cytomegalovirus exposure and HLA in healthy donors. Here immunoSEQ multiplex PCR was the method, and the copy in TCRdb shows in-frame clones only, minus some. The table lists some 130,000 clones, about 78% of them singletons. The specimen was PBMCs. These receptors all come from a female donor in good health and CMV-seronegative. The CDR3 runs from the conserved cysteine through the conserved F or W. Each record gives: CDR3 protein, CDR3 DNA, D gene, J gene, clone size, V gene. D genes are given only for firm matches. Size values are once, few and many counts, or a class for expanded clones, and some rows have none.

CAWSGQGNQPQHF	TGTGCCTGGAGTGGACAAGGCAATCAGCCCCAGCATTTT	-	TRBJ1-5	-	TRBV30
CASSFVSGMNTEAFF	TGTGCCAGCAGCTTTGTGTCAGGGATGAACACTGAAGCTTTCTTT	-	TRBJ1-1	-	TRBV5-6
CASSYSADYEQYF	TGTGCCAGCAGTTACTCCGCAGACTACGAGCAGTACTTC	-	TRBJ2-7	few	TRBV6-6
CASSLGSNQPQHF	TGTGCCAGCAGTCTCGGTAGCAATCAGCCCCAGCATTTT	-	TRBJ1-5	-	TRBV27
CASSPSGSWDNEQFF	TGTGCCAGCAGCCCTAGCGGGAGCTGGGACAATGAGCAGTTCTTC	TRBD2	TRBJ2-1	few	TRBV5-4
CASSKGQNSGYTF	TGCGCCAGCAGCAAGGGACAGAACTCTGGCTACACCTTC	TRBD1	TRBJ1-2	-	TRBV5-1
CASSPGTVGEQYF	TGTGCCAGCTCACCCGGGACTGTGGGCGAGCAGTACTTC	-	TRBJ2-7	-	TRBV18
CASTRDRGEKLFF	TGTGCCAGCACCCGGGACAGGGGCGAAAAACTGTTTTTT	TRBD1	TRBJ1-4	-	TRBV6-1
CAWAGRGQNYEQYF	TGTGCCTGGGCCGGCAGGGGACAAAACTACGAGCAGTACTTC	-	TRBJ2-7	-	TRBV30
CASSQGLAREQFF	TGTGCCAGCAGCCAAGGGCTAGCCCGGGAGCAGTTCTTC	-	TRBJ2-1	-	TRBV14
CASSSAGAGKDTQYF	TGTGCCAGCAGCAGTGCGGGGGCCGGGAAAGATACGCAGTATTTT	-	TRBJ2-3	-	TRBV6-1
CSALPTGKVEQYF	TGCAGCGCGCTCCCGACAGGGAAGGTCGAGCAGTACTTC	TRBD1	TRBJ2-7	-	TRBV29-1
CAISDTSGSHNEQFF	TGTGCCATCAGTGATACTAGCGGGAGCCACAATGAGCAGTTCTTC	TRBD2	TRBJ2-1	few	TRBV10-3
CASSIATGGWRETQYF	TGTGCCAGTAGTATCGCTACAGGGGGCTGGAGAGAGACCCAGTACTTC	TRBD1	TRBJ2-5	-	TRBV19
CASRQVLAGDSDTQYF	TGCGCCAGCAGACAAGTACTAGCGGGAGATTCAGATACGCAGTATTTT	TRBD2	TRBJ2-3	-	TRBV5-1
CASSQDFSGRSEQYF	TGTGCCAGCAGCCAAGACTTCAGCGGGAGGTCCGAGCAGTACTTC	TRBD2	TRBJ2-7	-	TRBV4-2
CASSSRSSGNTIYF	TGTGCCAGCAGCTCCCGTAGCTCTGGAAACACCATATATTTT	-	TRBJ1-3	-	TRBV7-6
CASSPAPLASTDTQYF	TGTGCCAGCAGCCCGGCCCCGCTAGCTAGCACAGATACGCAGTATTTT	-	TRBJ2-3	-	TRBV7-2
CASSLRTGGGDQPQHF	TGTGCCAGTAGTCTGAGGACAGGGGGAGGGGATCAGCCCCAGCATTTT	TRBD1	TRBJ1-5	-	TRBV19
CASSLGTSFNEQFF	TGCGCCAGCAGCTTAGGGACTAGCTTCAATGAGCAGTTCTTC	TRBD2	TRBJ2-1	-	TRBV5-1
CASSPRGLASYEQYF	TGTGCCAGCAGCCCACGGGGACTAGCCTCCTACGAGCAGTACTTC	TRBD2	TRBJ2-7	-	TRBV7-9
CASSLPDWSEAFF	TGTGCCAGCAGTTTACCGGACTGGAGCGAAGCTTTCTTT	-	TRBJ1-1	few	TRBV28
CASSLLLVEGDEQFF	TGTGCCAGCAGTTTACTACTAGTCGAGGGGGATGAGCAGTTCTTC	-	TRBJ2-1	-	TRBV28
CATSRDPGMDYNSPLHF	TGTGCCACCAGCAGAGATCCAGGCATGGACTATAATTCACCCCTCCACTTT	-	TRBJ1-6	few	TRBV15
CASRGQVNQPQHF	TGTGCCAGCAGAGGACAGGTAAATCAGCCCCAGCATTTT	TRBD1	TRBJ1-5	-	TRBV27
CASSPRDRGNEQFF	TGTGCCAGCAGCCCCCGGGACAGGGGGAATGAGCAGTTCTTC	TRBD1	TRBJ2-1	-	TRBV13
CASSQQGANTGELFF	TGTGCCAGCAGCCAACAGGGTGCGAACACCGGGGAGCTGTTTTTT	-	TRBJ2-2	-	TRBV13
CAITDRDEQYF	TGTGCCATCACCGACAGGGACGAGCAGTACTTC	TRBD1	TRBJ2-7	few	TRBV10-3
CASSSERGRETQYF	TGTGCCAGCAGCTCAGAGCGGGGGAGAGAGACCCAGTACTTC	TRBD2	TRBJ2-5	-	TRBV28
CASSLLSEYF	TGTGCCAGCAGTTTACTATCTGAGTACTTC	-	TRBJ2-5	-	TRBV28
CASSSPGGVSTDTQYF	TGTGCCAGTAGCTCCCCGGGAGGGGTTAGCACAGATACGCAGTATTTT	TRBD2	TRBJ2-3	few	TRBV19
CASSQDLVREGGFQETQYF	TGCGCCAGCAGCCAAGATCTGGTGCGGGAGGGAGGTTTCCAAGAGACCCAGTACTTC	TRBD2	TRBJ2-5	-	TRBV4-3
CASRLKGGKINEQFF	TGTGCCAGCAGGTTGAAGGGCGGGAAAATCAATGAGCAGTTCTTC	-	TRBJ2-1	few	TRBV27
CASSYKAGRVKGFAEAFF	TGCGCCAGCAGCTATAAGGCGGGAAGGGTAAAAGGGTTTGCTGAAGCTTTCTTT	-	TRBJ1-1	once	TRBV5-1
CASSQDWRLANNEQFF	TGTGCCAGCAGCCAAGATTGGCGGCTAGCGAACAATGAGCAGTTCTTC	-	TRBJ2-1	-	TRBV14
CASTPAGGNTEAFF	TGTGCCAGCACCCCCGCGGGGGGGAACACTGAAGCTTTCTTT	-	TRBJ1-1	-	TRBV6-6
CASSQPRDSRSGNTIYF	TGTGCCAGCAGTCAACCCCGGGACAGCAGATCTGGAAACACCATATATTTT	TRBD1	TRBJ1-3	-	TRBV28
CASSDWTGRLTNEQFF	TGTGCCAGCAGTGATTGGACCGGGAGGCTTACAAATGAGCAGTTCTTC	TRBD2	TRBJ2-1	-	TRBV2
CASSLGAYNEQFF	TGTGCCAGCAGCTTAGGAGCCTACAATGAGCAGTTCTTC	-	TRBJ2-1	few	TRBV7-2
CASRLGKETQYF	TGTGCCAGCAGGCTAGGAAAGGAGACCCAGTACTTC	-	TRBJ2-5	-	TRBV6-5